The present TCR beta chain was sequenced within a study of T cells after yellow fever vaccination. At least ten counts were recorded for this clonotype. MiXCR, applied by TCRdb to the 5' RACE reads, yields one record per CDR3 protein. The table has approximately 47,000 distinct CDR3 sequences, approximately 6.3% seen once; the top ten hold roughly a tenth. With 5 bases clipped from V and 12 bases from J, the junction kept 7 bases outside the gene matches. Germline CDR1 and CDR2: DFQATT and SNEGSKA (reference sequence). The CDR3 extends over 14 amino acids. The receptor was derived from a man aged 30-40 years who received the YFV17D yellow fever vaccine. The sample here was PBMCs, either bulk or a sorted T-cell subset (CD4+, CD8+, memory, or dextramer-sorted; not recorded which), taken 45 days after the yellow fever booster vaccination. The chain is built from TRBV20-1 and TRBJ2-1, with 16 bases lining up with TRBD2. The DNA for the CDR3 is TGCAGTGCTGCCGGGACTAGCGGGAGGGCGGGGCAGTTCTTC. Translating it yields CSAAGTSGRAGQFF.